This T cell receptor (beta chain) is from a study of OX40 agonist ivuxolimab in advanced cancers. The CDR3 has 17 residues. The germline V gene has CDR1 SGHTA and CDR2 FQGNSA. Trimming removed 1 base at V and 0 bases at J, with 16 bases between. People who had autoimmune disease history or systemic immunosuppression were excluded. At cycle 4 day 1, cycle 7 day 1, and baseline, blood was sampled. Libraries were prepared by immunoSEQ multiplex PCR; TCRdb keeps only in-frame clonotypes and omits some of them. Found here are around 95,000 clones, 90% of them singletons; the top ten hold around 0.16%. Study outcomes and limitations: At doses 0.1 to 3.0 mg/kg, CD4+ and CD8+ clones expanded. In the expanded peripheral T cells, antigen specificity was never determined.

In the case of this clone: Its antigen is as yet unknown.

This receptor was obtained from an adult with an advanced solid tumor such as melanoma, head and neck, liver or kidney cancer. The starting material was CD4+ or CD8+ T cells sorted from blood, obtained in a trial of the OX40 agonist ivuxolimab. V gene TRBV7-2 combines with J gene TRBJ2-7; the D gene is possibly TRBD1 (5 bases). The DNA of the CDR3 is TGTGCCAGCAGCTTAGGGGTTGGCTACGGACACTCCTACGAGCAGTACTTC. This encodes CASSLGVGYGHSYEQYF.